A single sample gave rise to the 30 T cell receptor beta chains below, sequenced in a study of T-cell reconstitution after alpha-beta-depleted transplantation in children. A TCRbeta library incorporating unique molecular identifiers was prepared. Via MiXCR, TCRdb re-called the PCR reads, giving one row per CDR3 protein. This table has about 980,000 distinct CDR3 sequences, around 30% appearing once. The sequencing used PBMCs, mostly from graft donor cells, collected 360 days after TCRalphabeta/CD19-depleted stem cell transplant. These receptors were taken from a boy younger than two who had a stem cell transplant for SCID, so the T cells may come from the graft donor.

The chain combines TRBV7-8 with TRBJ2-5; possible D gene TRBD2, 7 bases. This CDR3 comprises 17 residues. The germline V gene encodes CDR1 SGHVS and CDR2 FQNEAQ. Trimming took off 1 base at V and 5 bases at J, with 20 bases between the two ends. The CDR3 DNA is TGTGCCAGCAGCTTAGGGCCCAGGCGGGGGCGAGGGGAGACCCAGTACTTC. It yields the protein CASSLGPRRGRGETQYF. Full variable domain (outside the CDR3, taken from reference TRBV7-8 and TRBJ2-5): GAGVSQSPRYKVAKRGQDVALRCDPISGHVSLFWYQQALGQGPEFLTYFQNEAQLDKSGLPSDRFFAERPEGSVSTLKIQRTQQEDSAVYLCASSLGPRRGRGETQYFGPGTRLLVL.

This chain's CDR3 is CSARASGGYYNEQFF. The CDR3 nucleotides are TGCAGTGCCAGGGCTAGCGGGGGGTACTACAATGAGCAGTTCTTC. The rearrangement joins TRBV20-1 to TRBJ2-1, with 11 nucleotides matching TRBD2. Germline lookup yields CDR1 DFQATT and CDR2 SNEGSKA (reference sequence). V shed 6 bases and J 3 bases; nucleotides not matched to a gene: 7. The CDR3 runs to 15 residues.

Turning to this clonotype: The conserved closing phenylalanine or tryptophan is absent in this CDR3, likely reflecting a read error. V usage is TRBV2 and J usage is TRBJ1-4; maybe TRBD1 (5 bases). The ends were cut back, 9 bases at V and 7 bases at J, with 12 bases in the middle. This CDR3 is 12 amino acids long. Germline V gives CDR1 SNHLY, CDR2 FYNNEI. The CDR3 DNA is TGTGCCAGTAGACGGGGGACTGAAAAACTGTTTTCT. Amino acid sequence: CASRRGTEKLFS.

V usage is TRBV5-6 and J usage is TRBJ2-5; unclear D gene. This CDR3 spans 15 amino acids. V was pared by 4 bases and J by 5 bases, with 18 bases between. Per the germline V gene, CDR1 is SGHDT and CDR2 is YYEEEE. The CDR3 protein is CASSLNPLLGETQYF. DNA for the CDR3: TGTGCCAGCAGCCTAAACCCCCTTTTGGGGGAGACCCAGTACTTC.

The chain couples TRBV12-3 or TRBV12-4 to TRBJ2-2, with D perhaps matching TRBD1 (5 bases). This CDR3 contains 14 residues. V lost 5 bases, J lost 4 bases, and 11 bases lay in between. The CDR3 here is CASSPSQGTGELFF. CDR3 in DNA: TGTGCCAGCAGTCCCTCGCAGGGCACCGGGGAGCTGTTTTTT.

The chain combines TRBV20-1 with TRBJ1-4, with D hard to call. The germline V gene has CDR1 DFQATT and CDR2 SNEGSKA (reference sequence). The germline V and J ends were trimmed by 0 bases and 4 bases, with 9 bases remaining between them. The CDR3 has 14 amino acids. For the CDR3, the DNA is TGCAGTGCTAGAGACGGCGCTGGTAATGAAAAACTGTTTTTT. Its protein product is CSARDGAGNEKLFF.

The chain combines TRBV12-3 or TRBV12-4 with TRBJ2-3, with 8 bases aligning to TRBD2. Trimming cost V 5 bases and J 6 bases; bases outside gene matches: 7. CDR3 size: 14 residues. The CDR3 coding sequence is TGTGCCAGCAGTCTGCGGGGGGAAGAGGATACGCAGTATTTT. Translating it yields CASSLRGEEDTQYF.

This clonotype was seen a single time. The chain is built from TRBV29-1 and TRBJ2-1; D is unclear. The V and J ends lost 8 bases and 7 bases respectively, with 9 bases between them. Germline CDR1 is SQVTM and CDR2 is ANQGSEA. The CDR3 spans 10 residues. The DNA of the CDR3 is TGCAGCACACCACAAAATGAGCAGTTCTTC. As protein: CSTPQNEQFF.

The rearrangement uses TRBV5-1 and TRBJ2-7; perhaps D is TRBD1 or TRBD2 (5 bases each). This CDR3 region has 14 residues. With 4 bases removed from V and 6 bases from J, the gap between germline ends came to 17 bases. Per germline, CDR1 SGHRS and CDR2 YFSETQ. This CDR3 reads CASSQLGTAREQYF. The CDR3 DNA is TGCGCCAGCAGCCAATTGGGGACGGCCCGCGAGCAGTACTTC.

This clonotype was seen a few times. The chain uses TRBV5-1 and TRBJ1-5; weak D call: TRBD1 (5 bases). The ends were cut back, 4 bases at V and 2 bases at J, with 13 bases in the middle. This CDR3 has 15 residues. Germline V gene sequence: CDR1 SGHRS, CDR2 YFSETQ. The CDR3 DNA reads TGCGCCAGCAGCCCGATCGGGGGAGGCAATCAGCCCCAGCATTTT. This gives the protein CASSPIGGGNQPQHF.

The V call is TRBV6-5, the J call TRBJ2-2; D is ambiguous. This CDR3 region has 13 residues. V lost 11 bases and J 0 bases, leaving 10 bases between the germline ends. Per the germline V gene, CDR1 is MNHEY and CDR2 is SVGAGI. The CDR3 sequence: CACFDSNTGELFF. The CDR3 DNA follows: TGTGCCTGCTTTGACTCGAACACCGGGGAGCTGTTTTTT.

This sequence joins TRBV19 and TRBJ2-7, with D perhaps given as TRBD1 or TRBD2 (5 bases each). CDR1 is LNHDA and CDR2 is SQIVND in the germline V gene (reference sequence). V lost 7 bases to trimming and J lost 4 bases, with 17 bases between them. The CDR3 has 14 amino acids. The CDR3 loop is CASNPPGRRYEQYF. In DNA, the CDR3 is TGTGCCAGTAACCCCCCGGGACGGAGATACGAGCAGTACTTC.

This clonotype was observed a few times. The chain uses TRBV5-5 and TRBJ2-1; TRBD1 might be the D (6 bases). The V end was cut by 0 bases, the J end by 8 bases, with 21 bases between. Per germline, CDR1 SGHKS and CDR2 YYEKEE (reference sequence). The length of the CDR3 is 17 residues. The CDR3 sequence is CASSLVHRAFKLDEQFF. The CDR3 nucleotides are TGTGCCAGCAGCTTGGTCCACAGGGCTTTCAAGTTGGATGAGCAGTTCTTC. Filled out from reference TRBV5-5 and TRBJ2-1, the complete variable domain reads DAGVTQSPTHLIKTRGQQVTLRCSPISGHKSVSWYQQVLGQGPQFIFQYYEKEERGRGNFPDRFSARQFPNYSSELNVNALLLGDSALYLCASSLVHRAFKLDEQFFGPGTRLTVL.

This clonotype came up a few times. The CDR3 reads CASSLWTVPDTQYF. The CDR3 region has the DNA TGTGCCAGCAGTTTATGGACAGTTCCAGATACGCAGTATTTT. V gene TRBV12-3 or TRBV12-4 combines with J gene TRBJ2-3, with D perhaps TRBD1 (6 bases). CDR3 length: 14 amino acids. V was pared by 2 bases and J by 4 bases, with 10 bases between.

This rearrangement joins TRBV29-1 to TRBJ2-7; TRBD2 matches at 9 bases. The CDR3 extends over 11 amino acids. Germline CDR1 reads SQVTM; CDR2 reads ANQGSEA. J gave up 6 bases and V 7 bases, and 4 bases lay outside the gene matches. The CDR3 nucleotides read TGCAGCGCCTGGCGGGGGGGCGAGCAGTACTTC. Translation gives CSAWRGGEQYF.

This clonotype was recorded a few times. CDR3 sequence reads: CSARGTDPGTGELFF. Here the CDR3 DNA reads TGCAGTGCTAGAGGGACAGACCCGGGGACCGGGGAGCTGTTTTTT. This sequence joins TRBV20-1 and TRBJ2-2, with D possibly TRBD1 on 6 matching bases. This CDR3 is 15 amino acids long. Trimming stripped 1 base from V and 5 bases from J, with 14 bases between. CDR1 is DFQATT, CDR2 SNEGSKA, per germline (reference sequence).

This clonotype was seen only a few times. The chain has TRBV3-1 and TRBJ1-1; tentatively, D is TRBD1 (5 bases). Trimming removed 0 bases from V and 3 bases from J, with 26 bases in between. The V gene's germline CDR1 is LGHDT and CDR2 YNNKEL (reference sequence). CDR3 length: 20 residues. The CDR3 here is CASSQELHSGINGWYTEAFF. Written as DNA, the CDR3 is TGTGCCAGCAGCCAAGAGCTGCACTCAGGGATCAATGGATGGTACACTGAAGCTTTCTTT. The full variable domain, in which reference TRBV3-1 and TRBJ1-1 provide the parts outside the CDR3, is DTAVSQTPKYLVTQMGNDKSIKCEQNLGHDTMYWYKQDSKKFLKIMFSYNNKELIINETVPNRFSPKSPDKAHLNLHINSLELGDSAVYFCASSQELHSGINGWYTEAFFGQGTRLTVV.

The V call is TRBV7-9, the J call TRBJ1-1; 10 bases are shared with TRBD1. The V gene's germline CDR1 is SEHNR and CDR2 FQNEAQ (reference sequence). This CDR3 region has 15 residues. The ends lost 3 bases at V and 5 bases at J; junction bases unmatched: 6. The CDR3 spells CASSFPLGQGTEAFF. CDR3 sequence (DNA): TGTGCCAGCAGCTTCCCACTGGGACAGGGGACTGAAGCTTTCTTT. Looking up the rest from reference TRBV7-9 and TRBJ1-1 gives the full variable domain: DTGVSQNPRHKITKRGQNVTFRCDPISEHNRLYWYRQTLGQGPEFLTYFQNEAQLEKSRLLSDRFSAERPKGSFSTLEIQRTEQGDSAMYLCASSFPLGQGTEAFFGQGTRLTVV.

This sequence joins TRBV11-2 and TRBJ2-7; the D is unclear. There are 17 residues in the CDR3. Germline assignment: CDR1 SGHAT and CDR2 FQNNGV. Trimming removed 2 bases from V and 6 bases from J, with 23 bases in between. The CDR3 DNA follows: TGTGCCAGCAGCTTATTATCGCTTTCGACCCATGGGATCGAGCAGTACTTC. Encoded protein: CASSLLSLSTHGIEQYF.

V and J are TRBV4-1 and TRBJ2-5; 7 bases line up with TRBD2. The V gene end was trimmed by 4 bases and the J gene end by 7 bases; junction bases not matched to a gene: 9. Per germline, CDR1 MGHRA and CDR2 YSYEKL. The CDR3 extends over 14 amino acids. The CDR3 is CASSRISGLGTQYF. CDR3 in DNA: TGCGCCAGCAGCCGGATTAGCGGACTAGGGACCCAGTACTTC.

There are a few counts of this clonotype. This chain connects TRBV6-5 to TRBJ1-1; the D is unclear. The V gene's germline CDR1 is MNHEY and CDR2 SVGAGI. The CDR3 has 11 residues. Trimming took off 6 bases at V and 4 bases at J, with 6 bases between the two ends. The CDR3 DNA reads as TGTGCCAGCAGGGGTCTCACTGAAGCTTTCTTT. Its translation is CASRGLTEAFF.

This clonotype has just a few counts. The V call is TRBV4-3, the J call TRBJ2-7; D uncertain. This CDR3 spans 17 amino acids. In germline, CDR1 is LGHNA, CDR2 YSLEER. Between the trimmed V and J ends, which lost 0 bases and 1 base, there was a span of 16 bases. The CDR3 nucleotides are TGCGCCAGCAGCCAAGATTTTGGTCCCCCCAATTCCTACGAGCAGTACTTC. Translating gives CASSQDFGPPNSYEQYF.

This clonotype was counted between two and nine times. This chain links TRBV4-1 with TRBJ2-1; TRBD2 aligns across 12 bases. CDR3 size: 16 residues. CDR1 MGHRA and CDR2 YSYEKL come from the germline V gene. V was pared by 1 base and J by 7 bases, with 5 bases of the junction left unmatched. CDR3 amino acids: CASSQALAGGLNEQFF. Written as DNA, the CDR3 is TGCGCCAGCAGCCAAGCTCTAGCGGGGGGGCTGAATGAGCAGTTCTTC.

This chain uses TRBV28 with TRBJ2-2; 7 bases are shared with TRBD1. The CDR3 spans 14 residues. Trimming took 5 bases from V and 8 from J; bases not matched to a gene: 8. From germline, CDR1 is MDHEN and CDR2 SYDVKM. The CDR3 bases are TGTGCCAGCAGTCAGCTCACAGGGGTTGGGGAGCTGTTTTTT. This sequence encodes CASSQLTGVGELFF.

This sequence joins TRBV18 and TRBJ2-1, with a possible D match to TRBD1 (6 bases). Germline V gene data show CDR1 as KGHSH and CDR2 as LQKENI. V was cut by 3 bases and J by 7 bases, with 13 bases left in between. This CDR3 spans 14 amino acids. The CDR3 coding sequence is TGTGCCAGCTCACCTCAGGGGATCAGGAATGAGCAGTTCTTC. Its protein product is CASSPQGIRNEQFF.

The chain carries TRBV5-1 and TRBJ2-1; possible D gene TRBD2, 5 bases. Trimming left V 0 bases short and J 9 bases short, with 10 bases between. Germline lookup yields CDR1 SGHRS and CDR2 YFSETQ. This CDR3 has 13 amino acids. CDR3 amino acids: CASSLASSTEQFF. CDR3 in DNA: TGCGCCAGCAGCTTGGCGTCTAGCACTGAGCAGTTCTTC.

J is TRBJ2-5 and V is TRBV21-1; TRBD2, as called in the table, went unchecked against the DNA. TRBV21-1 is listed as a pseudogene. The CDR3 totals 16 residues. CDR3 nucleotide sequence: TGTGCCAGCAGCAAAGTTACTGGTAGCGGGGGAGAGACCCAGTACTTC. Residues: CASSKVTGSGGETQYF.

The rearrangement uses TRBV7-2 and TRBJ1-2; D unclear. Germline V gene data show CDR1 as SGHTA and CDR2 as FQGNSA. Trimming took 3 bases from V and 1 from J, leaving 6 bases between them. The CDR3 is made up of 13 amino acids. Here the CDR3 reads CASSFRHNYGYTF. The DNA for the CDR3 is TGTGCCAGCAGCTTTCGGCATAACTATGGCTACACCTTC.

The chain joins TRBV7-6 to TRBJ2-7; D ambiguous. Trimming pared 5 bases from V and 0 bases from J, leaving 17 bases between. Germline lookup yields CDR1 SGHVS and CDR2 FNYEAQ. The CDR3 extends over 16 amino acids. CDR3 protein: CASSRAPRQFSYEQYF. CDR3 DNA sequence: TGTGCCAGCAGCAGAGCGCCCAGGCAGTTCTCCTACGAGCAGTACTTC.

This clonotype was seen only a few times. This chain uses TRBV14 with TRBJ2-1, with TRBD1 as a possible D gene (6 bases). The germline CDR1 and CDR2 sequences are SGHDN and FVKESK. This CDR3 is 14 amino acids long. Trimming left V 4 bases short and J 6 bases short, with 13 bases between. This CDR3 is CASSRVDSANEQFF. The CDR3 DNA follows: TGTGCCAGCAGCCGGGTGGACAGCGCCAATGAGCAGTTCTTC.